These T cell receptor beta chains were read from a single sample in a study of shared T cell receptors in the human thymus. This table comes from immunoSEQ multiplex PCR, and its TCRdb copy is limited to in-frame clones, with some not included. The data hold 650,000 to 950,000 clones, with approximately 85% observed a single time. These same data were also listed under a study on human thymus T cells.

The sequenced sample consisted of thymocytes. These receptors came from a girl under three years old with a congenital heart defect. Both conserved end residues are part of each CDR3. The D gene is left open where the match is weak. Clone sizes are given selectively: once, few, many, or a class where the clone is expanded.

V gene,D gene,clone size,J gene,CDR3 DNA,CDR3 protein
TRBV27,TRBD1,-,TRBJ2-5,TGTGCCAGCAGTTGGGGTTCGGACAGGGGCCAAAAAAAGGAGACCCAGTACTTC,CASSWGSDRGQKKETQYF
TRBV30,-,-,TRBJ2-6,TGTGCCTGGAGCATACAGGGCGGTGTCTCTGGGGCCAACGTCCTGACTTTC,CAWSIQGGVSGANVLTF
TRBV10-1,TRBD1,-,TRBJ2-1,TGCGCCAGCAGTTCGACCGGGACAGGGGTCAAAGGTGAGCAGTTCTTC,CASSSTGTGVKGEQFF
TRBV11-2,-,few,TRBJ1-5,TGTGCCAGCAGCTTAGTGCAACTACATTCGGGCAATCAGCCCCAGCATTTT,CASSLVQLHSGNQPQHF
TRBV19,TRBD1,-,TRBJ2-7,TGTGCCAGTAGTGACCGGGACAGGGGTAGCGAGCAGTACTTC,CASSDRDRGSEQYF
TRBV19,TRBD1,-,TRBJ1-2,TGTGCCAGTAGTCCCCCGGAGGACAGGGTGAATGGCGATGGCTACACCTTC,CASSPPEDRVNGDGYTF
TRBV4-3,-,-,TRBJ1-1,TGCGCCAGCAGCCTCAGGGGAACTGAAGCTTTCTTT,CASSLRGTEAFF
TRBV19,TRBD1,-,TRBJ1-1,TGTGCCAGTAGTATCGCCCGGGACAGGGGTAAAATGAACACTGAAGCTTTCTTT,CASSIARDRGKMNTEAFF
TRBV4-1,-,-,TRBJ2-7,TGCGCCAGCAGCCATGACGTCAAAGGGACATACGAGCAGTACTTC,CASSHDVKGTYEQYF
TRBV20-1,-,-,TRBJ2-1,TGCAGACTGCGCAATGAGCAGTTCTTC,CRLRNEQFF
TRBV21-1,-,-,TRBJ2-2,TGTGCCAGCAGCAAGTCCAGGGGGCCTGTCGACGGGGAGCTGTTTTTT,CASSKSRGPVDGELFF
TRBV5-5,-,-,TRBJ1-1,TGTGCCAGCAGCTTAGGTAGCGCTGAAGCTTTCTTT,CASSLGSAEAFF
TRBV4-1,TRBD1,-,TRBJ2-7,TGCGCCAGCAGCCAAGAGCGGGACAGGGGGGCCGAGCAGTACTTC,CASSQERDRGAEQYF
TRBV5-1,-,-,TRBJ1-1,TGCGCCAGCAGCTTATACAGGGACGAAGCCACTGAAGCTTTCTTT,CASSLYRDEATEAFF
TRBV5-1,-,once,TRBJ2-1,TGCGCCAGCAGCTTGGGGGCCCCGTCCAATGAGCAGTTCTTC,CASSLGAPSNEQFF
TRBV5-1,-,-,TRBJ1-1,TGCGCCAGCCGATACCGGTTTGACACTGAAGCTTTCTTT,CASRYRFDTEAFF
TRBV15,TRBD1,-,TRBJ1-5,TGTGCCACCAGCAGAGTGTCTCTCGTAAATACCAGGGGGCTAAGGTATCAGCCCCAGCATTTT,CATSRVSLVNTRGLRYQPQHF
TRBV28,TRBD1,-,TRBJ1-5,TGTGCCAGAAAGAGAAGGGACAGGGTGTGGGTTAGCAATCAGCCCCAGCATTTT,CARKRRDRVWVSNQPQHF
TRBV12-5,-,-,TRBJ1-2,TGTGCTAGTGGTTTGGGGGCTAGACAGCTAGACGGCTACACCTTC,CASGLGARQLDGYTF
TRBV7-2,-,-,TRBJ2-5,TGTGCCAGCAGCTTAAGTGTACGGGAGACCCAGTACTTC,CASSLSVRETQYF
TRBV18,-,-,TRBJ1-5,TGTGCCAGCTCACCAGGGGGACTCGGGGGGACAAAAACGCGCGGTCAGCCCCAGCATTTT,CASSPGGLGGTKTRGQPQHF
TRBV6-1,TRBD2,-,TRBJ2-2,TGTGCCAGCAAAGTAGCGGGGGGGCTTACCGGGGAGCTGTTTTTT,CASKVAGGLTGELFF
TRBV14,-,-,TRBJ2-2,TGTGCCAGCAGCCAAGAACCTTGGATTAGGAGGAACACCGGGGAGCTGTTTTTT,CASSQEPWIRRNTGELFF
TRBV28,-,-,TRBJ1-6,TGTGCCAGCAGCACCCCCACAGGGCCTCTTACCCCACCCCTCCACTTT,CASSTPTGPLTPPLHF
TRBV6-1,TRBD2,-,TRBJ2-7,TGTGCCAGCAGTGTAGCGGGGGGGCCGGAAAACTACGAGCAGTACTTC,CASSVAGGPENYEQYF
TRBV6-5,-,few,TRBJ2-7,TGTGCCAGCAGTTACTCGAGTAGAGGTCCCTACGAGCAGTACTTC,CASSYSSRGPYEQYF
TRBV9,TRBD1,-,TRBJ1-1,TGTGCCAGCAGGGGTAGGACGGGGACAGGGAATATTCTCTTT,CASRGRTGTGNILF
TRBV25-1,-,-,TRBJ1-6,TGTGCCAGCGGCCGGACAAGGTATAATTCACCCCTCCACTTT,CASGRTRYNSPLHF
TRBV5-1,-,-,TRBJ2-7,TGCGCCAGCAGCCCTACAGGGATTCTATACGAGCAGTACTTC,CASSPTGILYEQYF
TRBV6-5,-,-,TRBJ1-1,TGTGCCAGCAGTTACTCGCGAACTGAAGCTTTCTTT,CASSYSRTEAFF
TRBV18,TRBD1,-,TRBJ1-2,TGTGCCAGCAGGACCGGGACAGGGGGATATGGCTACACCTTC,CASRTGTGGYGYTF
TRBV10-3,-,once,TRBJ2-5,TGTGCCATCAGTGAGTCGAAAGAGCGCGTCGGGGTGACGGGCGGGACCCAGTACTTC,CAISESKERVGVTGGTQYF
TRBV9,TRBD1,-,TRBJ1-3,TGTGCCAGCAGCCCATTCAGACAGGGAAGGGCTGGAAACACCATATATTTT,CASSPFRQGRAGNTIYF
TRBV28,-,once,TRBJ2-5,TGTGCCAGCAGTTTCGGGCTCGGGAAAGAGACCCAGTACTTC,CASSFGLGKETQYF
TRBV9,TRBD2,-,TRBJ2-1,TGTGCCTCGTGCCGGCCGGCGGGGGGGCGGAATGAGCAGTTCTTC,CASCRPAGGRNEQFF
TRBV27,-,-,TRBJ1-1,TGTGCCAGCAGTTTCACCCCCGCACTGAAGAACACTGAAGCTTTCTTT,CASSFTPALKNTEAFF
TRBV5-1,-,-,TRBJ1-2,TGCGCCAGCAGCTTGAAACAGGGTTTCTATGGCTACACCTTC,CASSLKQGFYGYTF
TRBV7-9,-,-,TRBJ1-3,TGTGCCAGCAGCTCGCCGGGACACCCTAGAAACACCATATATTTT,CASSSPGHPRNTIYF
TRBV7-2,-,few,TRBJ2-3,TGTGCCAGCAGCTTAGCGGAGGGTAGCGGAACTAGTAACACAGATACGCAGTATTTT,CASSLAEGSGTSNTDTQYF
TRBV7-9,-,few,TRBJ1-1,TGTGCCAGCAGCTTCATACAGGGCGGGTACAGGGCTTTCTTT,CASSFIQGGYRAFF
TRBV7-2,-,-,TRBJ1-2,TGTGCCAGCAGCTTAGTGACAGGCGGCTACACCTTC,CASSLVTGGYTF
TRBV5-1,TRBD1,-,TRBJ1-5,TGCGCCAGCAGCCGGGGGACAGATCTCAATCAGCCCCAGCATTTT,CASSRGTDLNQPQHF
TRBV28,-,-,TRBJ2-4,TGTGCCAGCAGTTTAGAAGTGAGAGGGACTTTCAGAGGGGCCAAAAACATTCAGTACTTC,CASSLEVRGTFRGAKNIQYF
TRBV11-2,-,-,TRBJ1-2,TGTGCCAGCAGCTTAGATACCCCCGACTCTTATGGCTACACCTTC,CASSLDTPDSYGYTF
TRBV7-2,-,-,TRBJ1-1,TGTGCCAGCAACTTACGATCAGGAATGAACACTGAAGCTTTCTTT,CASNLRSGMNTEAFF
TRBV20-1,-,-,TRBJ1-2,TGCAGTGCTCCAGATGGCTACACCTTC,CSAPDGYTF
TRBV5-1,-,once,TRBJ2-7,TGCGCCAGCAGCGGGGGGGAGGGGGTATACGAGCAGTACTTC,CASSGGEGVYEQYF
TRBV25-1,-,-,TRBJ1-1,TGTGCCAGCAGTGCCCCGGACCCTCCACAGGGAGGGACTGAAGCTTTCTTT,CASSAPDPPQGGTEAFF